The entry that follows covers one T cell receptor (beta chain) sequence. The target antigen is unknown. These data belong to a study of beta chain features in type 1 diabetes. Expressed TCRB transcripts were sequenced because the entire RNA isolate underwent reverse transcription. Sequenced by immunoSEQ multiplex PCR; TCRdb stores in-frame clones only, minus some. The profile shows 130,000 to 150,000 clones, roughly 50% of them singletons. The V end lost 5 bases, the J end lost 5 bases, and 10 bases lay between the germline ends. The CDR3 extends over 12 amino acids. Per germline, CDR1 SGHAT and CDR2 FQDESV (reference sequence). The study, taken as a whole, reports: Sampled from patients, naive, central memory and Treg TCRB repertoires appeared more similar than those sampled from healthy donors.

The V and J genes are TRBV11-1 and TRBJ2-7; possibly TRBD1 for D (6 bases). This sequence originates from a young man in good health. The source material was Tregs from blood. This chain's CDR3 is CASSATGNEQYF. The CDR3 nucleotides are TGTGCCAGCAGCGCGACAGGTAACGAGCAGTACTTC.